The 22 T cell receptor beta chains given below trace back to one sample, sequenced in a study of T-cell reconstitution after alpha-beta-depleted transplantation in children. The library targeted TCRbeta and was prepared with unique molecular identifiers. TCRdb re-derived calls from the PCR reads in MiXCR, one entry per CDR3 protein. The sample has 500,000 or so distinct CDR3 sequences, about an eighth seen once. Sequenced here: PBMCs, mostly from graft donor cells, sampled 180 days after TCRalphabeta/CD19-depleted stem cell transplant. The receptors here all came from a female patient between 2 and 15 years old who had a stem cell transplant for aplastic anemia, so the T cells may come from the graft donor.

This clonotype was counted at least ten times. V is TRBV5-1 and J is TRBJ2-4; D remains unclear. Trimming cost V 7 bases and J 9 bases, with 17 bases left between them. Germline values: CDR1 SGHRS, CDR2 YFSETQ. CDR3 size: 13 residues. The CDR3 loop reads CASRRLISGIQYF. The CDR3 DNA reads as TGCGCCAGCCGACGGCTGATTTCAGGCATTCAGTACTTC.

This chain joins TRBV2 and TRBJ2-1; D gene unclear. Per germline, CDR1 SNHLY and CDR2 FYNNEI. The CDR3 consists of 17 residues. Deletions cut 7 bases from V and 2 bases from J, with 21 bases between. The CDR3 loop reads CASTGLTGVGTYNEQFF. For the CDR3, the DNA is TGTGCCAGCACTGGCCTCACCGGAGTCGGCACCTACAATGAGCAGTTCTTC.

The chain links TRBV5-6 to TRBJ2-7; tentatively, D is TRBD1 or TRBD2 (5 bases each). Germline CDR1 is SGHDT and CDR2 is YYEEEE. Trimming cost V 4 bases and J 8 bases, with 22 bases left between them. The CDR3 loop spans 15 amino acids. CDR3 DNA sequence: TGTGCCAGCAGCCTGTTGGGGGATGCCCTTACGAAGCAGTACGTC. It translates to CASSLLGDALTKQYV.

This clonotype was observed at least ten times. V gene TRBV12-3 or TRBV12-4 combines with J gene TRBJ2-3, with D possibly being TRBD1 or TRBD2 (5 bases each). Trimming removed 5 bases from V and 2 bases from J, with 11 bases in between. The CDR3 runs to 14 residues. The CDR3 DNA reads TGTGCCAGCAGTCCGGGACGCCCCACAGATACGCAGTATTTT. Its protein product is CASSPGRPTDTQYF.

This clonotype was picked up many times. J is TRBJ2-1 and V is TRBV20-1; 10 bases are a match to TRBD2. V gave up 4 bases and J gave up 7 bases; unmatched junction bases: 10. CDR3 length: 15 amino acids. CDR1 is DFQATT and CDR2 is SNEGSKA in the germline V gene (reference sequence). The CDR3 is CSATPGLARKNEQFF. The DNA of the CDR3 is TGCAGTGCTACACCGGGACTAGCGAGAAAAAATGAGCAGTTCTTC.

This clonotype was detected ten times or more. The chain recombines TRBV7-9 with TRBJ1-6; D is unresolved. Trimming left V 6 bases short and J 15 bases short, with 9 bases between. Germline V gene sequence: CDR1 SEHNR, CDR2 FQNEAQ (reference sequence). The length of the CDR3 is 10 residues. CDR3 protein: CASSSKGLHF. The DNA of the CDR3 is TGTGCCAGCAGTTCCAAGGGCCTCCACTTT.

The V gene is TRBV28, the J gene TRBJ2-3; weak D call: TRBD2 (5 bases). The CDR3 sequence is 16 residues long. Between the trimmed V and J ends, which lost 3 bases and 5 bases, there was a span of 18 bases. Germline CDR1 is MDHEN and CDR2 is SYDVKM. The CDR3 sequence is CASSLRGPGAQDTQYF. Written as DNA, the CDR3 is TGTGCCAGCAGTTTGCGAGGGCCGGGTGCACAAGATACGCAGTATTTT.

The chain combines TRBV7-8 with TRBJ1-1, with 11 bases aligning to TRBD1. Per germline, CDR1 SGHVS and CDR2 FQNEAQ. The CDR3 length is 14 residues. V lost 6 bases to trimming and J lost 3 bases; unmatched junction nucleotides: 3. The CDR3 protein is CASRRDRGDTEAFF. In DNA form, the CDR3 reads TGTGCCAGCAGACGGGACAGGGGGGACACTGAAGCTTTCTTT. Combining the CDR3 with reference TRBV7-8 and TRBJ1-1 gives the whole variable domain GAGVSQSPRYKVAKRGQDVALRCDPISGHVSLFWYQQALGQGPEFLTYFQNEAQLDKSGLPSDRFFAERPEGSVSTLKIQRTQQEDSAVYLCASRRDRGDTEAFFGQGTRLTVV.

The chain links TRBV5-1 to TRBJ1-3, with 7 bases identical to TRBD1. Germline trimming cut 4 bases from V and 8 bases from J; bases unmatched to any gene: 9. Germline V lookup: CDR1 SGHRS, CDR2 YFSETQ. This CDR3 comprises 14 residues. The DNA of the CDR3 is TGCGCCAGCAGCCCCGGGGGACAGCACTACACCATATATTTT. This codes for CASSPGGQHYTIYF.

In its sample, this clonotype was seen many times. This chain connects TRBV12-3 or TRBV12-4 to TRBJ2-5; D is uncertain. Deletions cut 0 bases from V and 2 bases from J, with 7 bases between. CDR3 length: 14 amino acids. The CDR3 region has the DNA TGTGCCAGCAGTTTAGCGCACAGTCAAGAGACCCAGTACTTC. Amino acids: CASSLAHSQETQYF.

This clonotype was found once. The V call is TRBV4-2, the J call TRBJ2-5, with TRBD1 identical over 9 bases. The CDR3 consists of 15 residues. V shed 4 bases, J shed 5 bases, and the junction held 8 bases outside the gene matches. In germline, CDR1 is LGHNA, CDR2 YNFKEQ. The CDR3: CASSRVRDRAETQYF. In DNA form, the CDR3 reads TGTGCCAGCAGCCGAGTCCGGGACAGGGCCGAGACCCAGTACTTC.

This clonotype was detected many times. For the CDR3, the DNA is TGTGCCAGCAGCTTAGTTTCCGTGAACACTGAAGCTTTCTTT. Protein sequence: CASSLVSVNTEAFF. This chain connects TRBV7-2 to TRBJ1-1, with D uncertain. V was cut by 1 base and J by 0 bases, with 6 bases left in between. The germline V gene has CDR1 SGHTA and CDR2 FQGNSA. This CDR3 region has 14 residues.

At least ten counts were recorded for this clonotype. The chain carries TRBV28 and TRBJ1-2; D not resolved. The length of the CDR3 is 14 residues. CDR1 MDHEN and CDR2 SYDVKM come from the germline V gene. The V gene lost 7 bases and the J gene lost 6 bases, with 18 bases spanning the gap. In DNA form, the CDR3 reads TGTGCCAGCAACATTCCGACCGTTATCGATGGCTACACCTTC. Its protein product is CASNIPTVIDGYTF.

Ten or more counts support this clonotype. The rearrangement uses TRBV20-1 and TRBJ1-5, with TRBD1 matching over 7 bases. The CDR3 consists of 15 residues. Germline values: CDR1 DFQATT, CDR2 SNEGSKA (reference sequence). V lost 3 bases and J lost 2; bases outside the gene matches: 7. CDR3 sequence: CSARTGNGGNQPQHF. The DNA of the CDR3 is TGCAGTGCTAGGACAGGGAATGGGGGCAATCAGCCCCAGCATTTT.

In this sample, this clonotype turned up many times. V usage is TRBV24-1 and J usage is TRBJ1-4, with D possibly being TRBD1 (5 bases). CDR3 length: 12 amino acids. The V gene's germline CDR1 is KGHDR and CDR2 SFDVKD. V lost 8 bases to trimming and J lost 5 bases, with 8 bases between them. The CDR3 DNA reads as TGTGCCACCAAAGGGGAGAATGAAAAACTGTTTTTT. Protein sequence: CATKGENEKLFF.

This clonotype has more than one count but fewer than ten. The genes are TRBV14 and TRBJ2-1; D gene ambiguous. The CDR3 length is 12 residues. The germline V gene has CDR1 SGHDN and CDR2 FVKESK. The V end lost 6 bases, the J end lost 9 bases, and 12 bases lay between the germline ends. The CDR3 region has the DNA TGTGCCAGCAGACAAACTTGGGGTGAGCAGTTCTTC. It encodes CASRQTWGEQFF.

This clonotype has a handful of counts. The chain uses TRBV12-3 or TRBV12-4 and TRBJ2-1, with D possibly TRBD2 on 5 matching bases. V gave up 6 bases and J gave up 2 bases, with 14 bases separating them. This CDR3 is 15 amino acids long. The CDR3 DNA follows: TGTGCCAGCAGCGCCGCGCGGGCGGCCTACAATGAGCAGTTCTTC. Protein: CASSAARAAYNEQFF.

This chain links TRBV7-9 with TRBJ1-1, with D maybe TRBD1 (5 bases). The CDR3 spans 13 residues. Germline V lookup: CDR1 SEHNR, CDR2 FQNEAQ (reference sequence). Deletions cut 5 bases from V and 6 bases from J, with 13 bases between. CDR3 protein: CASSKGTWAEAFF. CDR3 nucleotides: TGTGCCAGCAGCAAAGGGACTTGGGCTGAAGCTTTCTTT.

This clonotype occurred many times. The chain employs TRBV28 and TRBJ1-6; D may be TRBD1 (6 bases). Per germline, CDR1 MDHEN and CDR2 SYDVKM. V lost 5 bases, J lost 5 bases, and 16 bases lay in between. This CDR3 spans 16 amino acids. CDR3 in DNA: TGTGCCAGCAGTCCTTCGAGGGGGGCTAATAATTCACCCCTCCACTTT. Encoded protein: CASSPSRGANNSPLHF.

This clonotype is judged medium-sized. This sequence joins TRBV24-1 and TRBJ2-5, with D hard to call. Deletions cut 2 bases from V and 5 bases from J, with 8 bases between. This CDR3 has 13 amino acids. Germline V gives CDR1 KGHDR, CDR2 SFDVKD. DNA of the CDR3: TGTGCCACCAGTGATTGGTCGTGGGAGACCCAGTACTTC. Protein sequence: CATSDWSWETQYF.

Only a few counts were recorded for this clonotype. The chain is built from TRBV7-9 and TRBJ2-5; D possibly corresponds to TRBD2 (5 bases). Germline lookup yields CDR1 SEHNR and CDR2 FQNEAQ (reference sequence). This CDR3 spans 14 amino acids. Trimming stripped 4 bases from V and 1 base from J, with 10 bases between. The CDR3 bases are TGTGCCAGCAGCTCGTTGACTATCCAAGAGACCCAGTACTTC. Protein: CASSSLTIQETQYF.

The V gene is TRBV27, the J gene TRBJ1-2, with 7 nucleotides matching TRBD1. Germline CDR1 reads MNHEY; CDR2 reads SMNVEV (reference sequence). This CDR3 region has 15 residues. With 0 bases clipped from V and 3 bases from J, the junction kept 4 bases outside the gene matches. CDR3 sequence reads: CASSLSGTAHYGYTF. In DNA form, the CDR3 reads TGTGCCAGCAGTTTATCGGGGACAGCGCACTATGGCTACACCTTC.